These 10 T cell receptor beta chains share one sample of origin, sequenced in a study of blood T cell repertoires in COVID-19. The method was immunoSEQ multiplex PCR; TCRdb's version includes in-frame clones alone and lacks a portion of them. This table holds approximately 290,000 clones, over 85% found once. The sample comprised peripheral blood. These TCRs come from a woman under 40 with COVID-19, enrolled during active disease.

The chain employs TRBV18 and TRBJ2-6, with 14 positions matching TRBD2. V was pared by 2 bases and J by 3 bases, with 9 bases of the junction left unmatched. This CDR3 comprises 20 residues. Looked up from germline, CDR1 is KGHSH and CDR2 is LQKENI. The CDR3 DNA follows: TGTGCCAGCTCACCAACTTCGACTAGCGGGGGGGCCGGTGGGGCCAACGTCCTGACTTTC. Its protein product is CASSPTSTSGGAGGANVLTF.

The chain is built from TRBV29-1 and TRBJ2-7; D unresolved. Germline V gene sequence: CDR1 SQVTM, CDR2 ANQGSEA. There are 12 residues in the CDR3. V lost 4 bases and J lost 4, with 11 bases in between. The chain's CDR3 is CSVVMGLYEQYF. The CDR3 DNA is TGCAGCGTTGTAATGGGCCTATACGAGCAGTACTTC.

CDR3 loop: CASSAHGTGAATIYF. CDR3 in DNA: TGTGCCAGCAGCGCCCACGGGACAGGAGCTGCCACCATATATTTT. This rearrangement joins TRBV9 to TRBJ1-3; 8 positions agree with TRBD1. This CDR3 has 15 amino acids. Germline CDR1 SGDLS, CDR2 YYNGEE. The V and J ends lost 3 bases and 9 bases, in that order; junction bases with no gene match: 11.

The CDR3 coding sequence is TGTGCCAGCAGTTTATCCCAGGGGAGGGTGGACTATGGCTACACCTTC. As protein: CASSLSQGRVDYGYTF. The rearrangement uses TRBV28 and TRBJ1-2, with D maybe TRBD1 (6 bases). The CDR3 is 16 amino acids. Germline CDR1 MDHEN, CDR2 SYDVKM. V was trimmed by 1 base and J by 3 bases, leaving 15 bases between them.

The gene calls are TRBV10-1 and TRBJ2-7, with TRBD1 as a possible D gene (6 bases). Trimming took off 5 bases at V and 1 base at J, with 9 bases between the two ends. In germline, CDR1 is WNHNN, CDR2 SYGVQD (reference sequence). CDR3 length: 13 amino acids. CDR3 region: CASSIRGSYEQYF. Here the CDR3 DNA reads TGCGCCAGCAGTATTAGGGGGTCCTACGAGCAGTACTTC.

The rearrangement links TRBV6-5 to TRBJ2-3; TRBD2 aligns across 12 bases. There are 15 residues in the CDR3. Germline trimming cut 6 bases from V and 3 bases from J; bases unmatched to any gene: 4. Germline-derived CDR1 and CDR2 are MNHEY and SVGAGI. Here the CDR3 reads CASSPGTSGTDTQYF. CDR3 coding DNA: TGTGCCAGCAGCCCCGGGACTAGCGGGACAGATACGCAGTATTTT.

This clone was recorded only once. This chain connects TRBV7-9 to TRBJ1-6; TRBD1 agrees at 7 bases. Trimming cost V 7 bases and J 12 bases; bases outside gene matches: 12. The CDR3 length is 14 residues. CDR1 and CDR2 from the germline V gene are SEHNR and FQNEAQ (reference sequence). In DNA, the CDR3 is TGTGCCAGCACCCAGGGCAGGGGGTCGGAACCCCTCCACTTT. Protein: CASTQGRGSEPLHF.

The chain links TRBV3-1 (or the pseudogene TRBV3-2) to TRBJ1-5; 7 bases match TRBD1. CDR3 length equals 17 residues. CDR1 is LGHDT and CDR2 is YNNKEL in the germline V gene (reference sequence). V lost 4 bases, J lost 1 base, and 10 bases stayed unmatched. The CDR3 loop reads CASSRSRGRGSNQPQHF. The CDR3 DNA follows: TGTGCCAGCAGCCGGAGCAGGGGGAGAGGGAGCAATCAGCCCCAGCATTTT.

The genes are TRBV11-2 and TRBJ1-2, with 8 nucleotides matching TRBD1. CDR1 is SGHAT, CDR2 FQNNGV, per germline. The ends lost 3 bases at V and 5 bases at J; junction bases unmatched: 2. The CDR3 consists of 13 residues. Written as DNA, the CDR3 is TGTGCCAGCAGCTTCGACAGGGGATATGGCTACACCTTC. Its protein product is CASSFDRGYGYTF.

The chain joins TRBV20-1 to TRBJ1-4; TRBD1 is a possible D gene (5 bases). Germline V gives CDR1 DFQATT, CDR2 SNEGSKA (reference sequence). The CDR3 length is 11 residues. The V gene lost 6 bases and the J gene lost 8 bases, with 10 bases spanning the gap. The CDR3 sequence: CSAPKGEKLFF. The CDR3 DNA reads as TGCAGTGCCCCGAAGGGGGAAAAACTGTTTTTT.